The T cell receptor (beta chain) under discussion was sequenced for a study of CD8 T cells in ankylosing spondylitis. General study findings and limits: Clones linked to the disease showed a CD8+ phenotype. They occurred at relatively low frequencies in peripheral blood. Ankylosing spondylitis blood appeared to carry a characteristic TCR beta motif of roughly 8 highly homologous variants. Enrichment of disease-linked clones was reportedly significant in matched ankylosing spondylitis synovial fluid.

A single record per CDR3 protein comes from TCRdb applying MiXCR to the 5' RACE reads. The repertoire holds 250,000 or so distinct CDR3 sequences, with 20% to 30% as singletons. In its sample, this clonotype was seen once. Its antigen is not known. The CDR3 loop spans 17 amino acids. Trimming cost V 2 bases and J 1 base; bases outside gene matches: 8. Per the germline V gene, CDR1 is DFQATT and CDR2 is SNEGSKA (reference sequence). The sequence was collected from a male donor with ankylosing spondylitis or in good health (not recorded which). V and J are TRBV20-1 and TRBJ2-3, with TRBD2 matching over 11 bases. Sequenced sample: blood, either unsorted or a sorted T cell fraction (not recorded which). The CDR3 DNA is TGCAGTGCTAGAAGCCTAGCGGGGGGAGGTGGCACAGATACGCAGTATTTT. Protein sequence: CSARSLAGGGGTDTQYF.